This T cell receptor (beta chain) came from a study of CD8 T cells in Susac syndrome. CDR1 and CDR2 from the germline V gene are SQVTM and ANQGSEA. This CDR3 contains 12 residues. V was clipped by 4 bases and J by 3 bases, with 9 bases between them. Reverse transcription used about 0.5 to 1 ug RNA and random hexamers. An immunoSEQ multiplex PCR amplified TCR beta CDR3 over 54 Vbeta and 13 Jbeta. Via MiXCR, TCRdb re-called the immunoSEQ multiplex PCR reads, giving one row per CDR3 protein. The table has under 200,000 distinct CDR3 sequences, more than 95% seen once. This TCR came from a human donor with Susac syndrome. The J gene is TRBJ2-5, the V gene TRBV29-1; maybe TRBD1 (6 bases). The sequencing sample was made of CD4+ T cells from PBMCs. CDR3 residues: CSVGTDKETQYF. For the CDR3, the DNA is TGCAGCGTTGGGACAGATAAAGAGACCCAGTACTTC.